This section outlines one T cell receptor (beta chain) sequence together with its context. As originally analysed: It was from reference gene primer amplification that nucleated cell counts were estimated. Generated by immunoSEQ multiplex PCR, the TCRdb table keeps only in-frame clones and is missing some. Clonal size and the V and J genes are those of that table, whereas D and trimming came from the DNA. The sample carries 200,000 to 250,000 clones, less than 85% recorded once. The data were taken from a study of blood T cell repertoires in COVID-19. The sequencing sample was made of peripheral blood. The TCR comes from a woman aged 65 to 85 with acute or convalescent COVID-19.

CDR3 in amino acids: CASKGRQGFTEAFF. The DNA of the CDR3 is TGTGCCAGTAAGGGCCGACAGGGCTTCACTGAAGCTTTCTTT. This chain joins TRBV19 and TRBJ1-1; TRBD1 matches at 7 bases. The CDR3 has 14 amino acids. The V gene's germline CDR1 is LNHDA and CDR2 SQIVND (reference sequence). Unmatched junction bases numbered 9, after V lost 7 bases and J lost 4 bases.